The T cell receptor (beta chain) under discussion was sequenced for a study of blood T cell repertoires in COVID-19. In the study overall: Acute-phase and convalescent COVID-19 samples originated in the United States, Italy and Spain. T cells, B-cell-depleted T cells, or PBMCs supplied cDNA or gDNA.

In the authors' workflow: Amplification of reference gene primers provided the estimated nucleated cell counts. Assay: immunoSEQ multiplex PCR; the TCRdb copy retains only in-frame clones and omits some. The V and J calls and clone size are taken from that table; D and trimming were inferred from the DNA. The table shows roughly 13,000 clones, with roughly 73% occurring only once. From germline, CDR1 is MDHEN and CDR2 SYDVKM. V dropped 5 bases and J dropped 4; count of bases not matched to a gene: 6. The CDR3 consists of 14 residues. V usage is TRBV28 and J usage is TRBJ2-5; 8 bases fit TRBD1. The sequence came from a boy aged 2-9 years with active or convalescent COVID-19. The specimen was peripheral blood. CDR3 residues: CASSPWDRRETQYF. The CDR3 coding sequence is TGTGCCAGCAGTCCCTGGGACAGGCGAGAGACCCAGTACTTC.